This paragraph covers one T cell receptor beta chain sequence. What it binds is unknown. Measured with immunoSEQ multiplex PCR; TCRdb has only the in-frame clones, and not every one. This sample has around 160,000 clones, with 70% to 90% found just once. Trimming left V 6 bases short and J 4 bases short, with 12 bases between. Germline V gives CDR1 SEHNR, CDR2 FQNEAQ (reference sequence). The CDR3 covers 13 residues. The sample originates from a study of cytomegalovirus exposure and HLA in healthy donors. Findings and limits, study-wide: Cytomegalovirus-associated status was assigned to 150 to 200 TCR beta chains.

Input material: PBMCs. The receptor was isolated from a man aged 30 to 39 in good health and CMV-seropositive. The chain links TRBV7-9 to TRBJ1-1; D perhaps matches TRBD1 (5 bases). The DNA of the CDR3 is TGTGCCAGCAGTTGGAGGGGATCCACTGAAGCTTTCTTT. Translating it yields CASSWRGSTEAFF.